These 28 T cell receptor beta chains originate from one sample sequenced in a study of CD8 T cells in Susac syndrome. An input of about 0.5 to 1 ug of RNA was subjected to reverse transcription using random hexamers. TCRdb called the immunoSEQ multiplex PCR reads again in MiXCR, with one record for every CDR3 protein. The table has about 120,000 distinct CDR3 sequences, about nine tenths seen once; the top ten hold about 0.14%. The sample was CD4+ T cells from PBMCs. These receptors originate from a human donor in good health.

The rearrangement joins TRBV5-1 to TRBJ2-3; 9 bases map to TRBD2. Trimming at V came to 1 base and at J to 4 bases, leaving 4 bases not matched to a gene. Germline values: CDR1 SGHRS, CDR2 YFSETQ. The CDR3 spans 15 residues. CDR3 region: CASSLRLAGSDTQYF. In DNA, the CDR3 is TGCGCCAGCAGCTTGAGGCTAGCGGGATCAGATACGCAGTATTTT.

This clonotype was counted a single time. This chain joins TRBV4-1 and TRBJ2-7; D gene unclear. V was trimmed by 2 bases and J by 6 bases, leaving 17 bases between them. CDR1 and CDR2 from the germline V gene are MGHRA and YSYEKL. This CDR3 comprises 15 residues. The CDR3 loop reads CASSQSVNGPREQYF. CDR3 in DNA: TGCGCCAGCAGCCAATCCGTAAACGGCCCCCGCGAGCAGTACTTC.

The V call is TRBV29-1, the J call TRBJ2-1; 8 positions match TRBD2. Germline V lookup: CDR1 SQVTM, CDR2 ANQGSEA. CDR3 length equals 14 residues. With 0 bases clipped from V and 6 bases from J, the junction kept 4 bases outside the gene matches. CDR3 sequence: CSVEDPGGGNEQFF. The CDR3 DNA sequence: TGCAGCGTTGAAGATCCGGGGGGGGGCAATGAGCAGTTCTTC.

The chain carries TRBV29-1 and TRBJ1-2; no clear D. There are 10 residues in the CDR3. Germline V gives CDR1 SQVTM, CDR2 ANQGSEA. Trimming took 8 bases from V and 7 from J, leaving 11 bases between them. The CDR3 loop is CSTREFGYTF. CDR3 bases: TGCAGCACCCGGGAATTTGGCTACACCTTC.

This rearrangement joins TRBV5-1 to TRBJ2-5; D may be TRBD1 (6 bases). This CDR3 comprises 15 residues. Trimming pared 4 bases from V and 5 bases from J, leaving 18 bases between. Germline V gene data show CDR1 as SGHRS and CDR2 as YFSETQ. CDR3 residues: CASSLLNTGRETQYF. The CDR3 coding sequence is TGCGCCAGCAGCCTCCTAAACACAGGGCGCGAGACCCAGTACTTC.

The V and J genes are TRBV4-3 and TRBJ1-5, with D uncertain. The CDR3 runs 13 residues. Per the germline V gene, CDR1 is LGHNA and CDR2 is YSLEER. Trimming pared 3 bases from V and 7 bases from J, leaving 10 bases between. CDR3: CASSHSVGQPQHF. CDR3 nucleotide sequence: TGCGCCAGCAGCCACTCAGTGGGACAGCCCCAGCATTTT.

V usage is TRBV5-6 and J usage is TRBJ1-1; D unclear. This CDR3 spans 12 amino acids. V was trimmed by 4 bases and J by 3 bases, leaving 7 bases between them. CDR1 is SGHDT, CDR2 YYEEEE, per germline. CDR3 region: CASSLRDTEAFF. In DNA form, the CDR3 reads TGTGCCAGCAGCCTCCGGGACACTGAAGCTTTCTTT.

The CDR3 spells CASSQASGTEAFF. The CDR3 DNA is TGCGCCAGCAGCCAAGCGAGCGGAACTGAAGCTTTCTTT. The chain is built from TRBV4-1 and TRBJ1-1, with D uncertain. Germline values: CDR1 MGHRA, CDR2 YSYEKL. Deletions cut 1 base from V and 5 bases from J, with 8 bases between. This CDR3 has 13 amino acids.

The V call is TRBV7-8, the J call TRBJ1-4; D is undetermined. Between the trimmed V and J ends, which lost 6 bases and 0 bases, there was a span of 8 bases. Per germline, CDR1 SGHVS and CDR2 FQNEAQ. The CDR3 extends over 14 amino acids. CDR3 DNA sequence: TGTGCCAGCAGGCCCGGGGCAACTAATGAAAAACTGTTTTTT. Amino acid sequence: CASRPGATNEKLFF.

The J gene is TRBJ1-2, the V gene TRBV5-1; the D is unclear. The CDR3 sequence is 13 residues long. Deletions cut 7 bases from V and 5 bases from J, with 15 bases between. Per germline, CDR1 SGHRS and CDR2 YFSETQ. This chain's CDR3 is CASGAAPTYGYTF. Here the CDR3 DNA reads TGCGCCAGCGGTGCGGCGCCGACTTATGGCTACACCTTC.

The chain has TRBV6-4 and TRBJ2-1; D perhaps matches TRBD2 (5 bases). This CDR3 has 16 residues. Per germline, CDR1 MRHNA and CDR2 SNTAGT. Trimming removed 1 base from V and 0 bases from J, with 10 bases in between. The CDR3 here is CASSDFPGSSYNEQFF. As DNA, the CDR3 is TGTGCCAGCAGTGACTTTCCGGGGAGCTCCTACAATGAGCAGTTCTTC.

This chain uses TRBV12-3 or TRBV12-4 with TRBJ1-2, with unresolved D. The CDR3 is 15 residues long. The V gene lost 5 bases and the J gene lost 0 bases, with 13 bases spanning the gap. The CDR3 here is CASSPGRGSNYGYTF. The CDR3 region has the DNA TGTGCCAGCAGTCCCGGTCGCGGGTCTAACTATGGCTACACCTTC.

The chain couples TRBV19 to TRBJ2-4; 7 bases line up with TRBD1. CDR1 LNHDA and CDR2 SQIVND come from the germline V gene (reference sequence). V lost 6 bases, J lost 9 bases, and 8 bases stayed unmatched. CDR3 length equals 13 residues. The CDR3 loop reads CASRPRQGTIQYF. Written as DNA, the CDR3 is TGTGCCAGTAGGCCTAGACAGGGTACCATTCAGTACTTC.

The rearrangement joins TRBV12-3 or TRBV12-4 to TRBJ2-5, with D possibly TRBD1 on 5 matching bases. CDR3 length: 14 residues. Trimming pared 1 base from V and 3 bases from J, leaving 9 bases between. The CDR3 loop is CASSLVTGKETQYF. The CDR3 DNA reads TGTGCCAGCAGTTTAGTCACAGGAAAAGAGACCCAGTACTTC.

V gene TRBV29-1 combines with J gene TRBJ2-1, with D perhaps being TRBD1 or TRBD2 (5 bases each). Germline-derived CDR1 and CDR2 are SQVTM and ANQGSEA. The CDR3 spans 14 residues. The germline V and J ends were trimmed by 7 bases and 6 bases, with 19 bases remaining between them. The CDR3 spells CSARDHTRVNEQFF. The CDR3 bases are TGCAGCGCTAGGGACCATACTCGGGTCAATGAGCAGTTCTTC.

The chain has TRBV27 and TRBJ2-4; TRBD2 matches at 7 bases. The CDR3 sequence is 16 residues long. CDR1 and CDR2 from the germline V gene are MNHEY and SMNVEV (reference sequence). V was pared by 5 bases and J by 3 bases, with 10 bases of the junction left unmatched. CDR3 nucleotide sequence: TGTGCCAGCAGTCCCGCGGGGGTCTATGGCAAAAACATTCAGTACTTC. Translating it yields CASSPAGVYGKNIQYF.

This chain uses TRBV3-1 with TRBJ2-6; D gene uncertain. The germline CDR1 and CDR2 sequences are LGHDT and YNNKEL (reference sequence). The CDR3 length is 15 residues. V was pared by 3 bases and J by 2 bases, with 8 bases between. The CDR3 region has the DNA TGTGCCAGCAGCCACGGAGTGGCTGGGGCCAACGTCCTGACTTTC. Protein sequence: CASSHGVAGANVLTF.

CDR3 in amino acids: CASSYQGRKTYNEQFF. In DNA, the CDR3 is TGTGCCAGCAGTTACCAGGGGCGTAAAACCTACAATGAGCAGTTCTTC. The J gene is TRBJ2-1, the V gene TRBV6-5, with D maybe TRBD1 (6 bases). The CDR3 is made up of 16 amino acids. The V end lost 2 bases, the J end lost 2 bases, and 13 bases lay between the germline ends. Per the germline V gene, CDR1 is MNHEY and CDR2 is SVGAGI.

The rearrangement joins TRBV28 to TRBJ2-3; no reliable D call. The CDR3 is 13 residues long. Trimming removed 1 base at V and 4 bases at J, with 6 bases between. The germline gives CDR1 MDHEN, CDR2 SYDVKM. The CDR3 DNA reads TGTGCCAGCAGTTTATTAAGCGCAGATACGCAGTATTTT. This translates into CASSLLSADTQYF.

The genes are TRBV14 and TRBJ2-1; weak D call: TRBD2 (6 bases). This CDR3 contains 16 residues. CDR1 is SGHDN, CDR2 FVKESK, per germline. The V and J ends lost 2 bases and 0 bases respectively, with 11 bases between them. The CDR3 sequence is CASSQFSGSSYNEQFF. CDR3 nucleotide sequence: TGTGCCAGCAGCCAATTTAGCGGAAGCTCCTACAATGAGCAGTTCTTC.

The gene calls are TRBV5-4 and TRBJ2-1; D could derive from TRBD1 or TRBD2 (5 bases each). The V gene's germline CDR1 is SGHNT and CDR2 YYREEE (reference sequence). This CDR3 region has 12 residues. The V and J ends lost 5 bases and 7 bases respectively, with 10 bases between them. For the CDR3, the DNA is TGTGCCAGCAGAGGGACGCCGAATGAGCAGTTCTTC. Amino acid sequence: CASRGTPNEQFF.

The chain is built from TRBV27 and TRBJ2-1, with 9 nucleotides matching TRBD1. Germline-derived CDR1 and CDR2 are MNHEY and SMNVEV (reference sequence). This CDR3 region has 14 residues. Trimming at V came to 3 bases and at J to 4 bases, leaving 1 base not matched to a gene. The CDR3 is CASSFGTGYNEQFF. The CDR3 nucleotides read TGTGCCAGCAGTTTCGGGACAGGGTACAATGAGCAGTTCTTC.

The chain has TRBV6-5 and TRBJ2-7, with 10 bases that match TRBD1. Germline CDR1 reads MNHEY; CDR2 reads SVGAGI. The junction had 8 bases not matched to a gene; V was cut back by 7 bases and J by 2 bases. The CDR3 runs to 15 residues. CDR3 amino acids: CASTQRTGGTYEQYF. The CDR3 DNA sequence: TGTGCCAGCACCCAAAGGACAGGGGGTACCTACGAGCAGTACTTC.

The chain combines TRBV20-1 with TRBJ2-5; TRBD2 aligns across 16 bases. The germline CDR1 and CDR2 sequences are DFQATT and SNEGSKA (reference sequence). The CDR3 consists of 17 residues. Germline trimming cut 7 bases from V and 7 bases from J; bases unmatched to any gene: 15. CDR3 DNA: TGCAGTGTCAGACCGGGACTAGCGGGGGGGGCCATAGGGACCCAGTACTTC. Its translation is CSVRPGLAGGAIGTQYF.

This sequence joins TRBV6-2 or TRBV6-3 and TRBJ2-7; perhaps TRBD2 as D (6 bases). Per the germline V gene, CDR1 is MNHEY and CDR2 is SVGEGT. The germline V and J ends were trimmed by 6 bases and 6 bases, with 12 bases remaining between them. The CDR3 extends over 12 amino acids. The CDR3 nucleotides are TGTGCCAGCAGCCCTTCGGGGGTCGAGCAGTACTTC. It is translated as CASSPSGVEQYF.

The chain employs TRBV19 and TRBJ2-2, with D possibly matching TRBD2 (5 bases). With 7 bases removed from V and 0 bases from J, the gap between germline ends came to 15 bases. The CDR3 is 16 residues long. Germline CDR1 LNHDA, CDR2 SQIVND (reference sequence). DNA for the CDR3: TGTGCCAGTACTAAGTCGGGATGGGCGAACACCGGGGAGCTGTTTTTT. Translating gives CASTKSGWANTGELFF.

This sequence joins TRBV9 and TRBJ1-5, with a tentative D call TRBD1 (5 bases). Germline CDR1 and CDR2: SGDLS and YYNGEE. The CDR3 runs to 16 residues. V was pared by 3 bases and J by 2 bases, with 15 bases between. The CDR3 DNA follows: TGTGCCAGCAGCGCAGGACACAGTGGGGGCAATCAGCCCCAGCATTTT. Its protein product is CASSAGHSGGNQPQHF.

The chain combines TRBV14 with TRBJ2-7, with D maybe TRBD1 (6 bases). Trimming cost V 4 bases and J 2 bases, with 9 bases left between them. The V gene's germline CDR1 is SGHDN and CDR2 FVKESK. The CDR3 is 13 residues long. The CDR3, as DNA: TGTGCCAGCAGCCGGGACATAGCCTACGAGCAGTACTTC. It specifies CASSRDIAYEQYF.